This TCR beta chain was sequenced for a study of response to subunit inactivated influenza vaccine. This clonotype was seen a few times. Its cognate antigen is unknown. TCRdb reprocessed the RT-PCR reads with MiXCR, giving one entry per CDR3 protein. The table records approximately 300,000 distinct CDR3 sequences, around 20% of them present only once. Points from the study as a whole: Authors proposed each seasonal influenza vaccination draws in few new T cells.

Trimming pared 5 bases from V and 8 bases from J, leaving 21 bases between. The CDR3 extends over 15 amino acids. Germline V lookup: CDR1 SEHNR, CDR2 FQNEAQ (reference sequence). Source: PBMCs from blood, taken about 20 months after vaccination. The chain has TRBV7-9 and TRBJ1-2; D is uncertain. The TCR was taken from a man aged 45 to 75 who received an inactivated influenza vaccine. The CDR3 nucleotides are TGTGCCAGCAGCGCAAACGCCCCGGCGATGGGAGGCTACACCTTC. This gives the protein CASSANAPAMGGYTF.